These 16 T cell receptor beta chains originate from one sample sequenced in a study of blood T cell repertoires in COVID-19. Assay used: immunoSEQ multiplex PCR; TCRdb lists only in-frame clones, some missing. The table has around 190,000 clones, around 76% seen once; the top ten hold around 8.1%. The sequencing input was peripheral blood. These receptors came from a woman aged 50 to 60 with active or convalescent COVID-19.

The chain couples TRBV6-5 to TRBJ2-1, with TRBD2 matching over 12 bases. Germline V CDR1 and CDR2: MNHEY, SVGAGI. CDR3 length: 15 amino acids. V dropped 5 bases and J dropped 9; count of bases not matched to a gene: 8. The CDR3 sequence: CASSPLAGGPGEQFF. In nucleotides, the CDR3 is TGTGCCAGCAGTCCCCTAGCGGGGGGGCCGGGTGAGCAGTTCTTC.

This chain joins TRBV7-9 and TRBJ2-5, with TRBD2 as a possible D gene (6 bases). The CDR3 consists of 15 residues. V lost 1 base, J lost 4 bases, and 13 bases lay in between. The germline gives CDR1 SEHNR, CDR2 FQNEAQ (reference sequence). The CDR3 region has the DNA TGTGCCAGCAGCTTAGGGCGGGGTATGGGAGAGACCCAGTACTTC. It is translated as CASSLGRGMGETQYF.

The chain has TRBV2 and TRBJ1-2; D gene uncertain. This CDR3 comprises 15 residues. The V gene's germline CDR1 is SNHLY and CDR2 FYNNEI. Trimming shortened V by 7 bases and J by 4 bases, and 19 bases separated the two germline ends. The CDR3 loop is CASIPRQVRAYGYTF. As DNA, the CDR3 is TGTGCCAGCATTCCCCGGCAGGTGAGGGCCTATGGCTACACCTTC.

This clone was counted between two and nine times. The chain recombines TRBV30 with TRBJ1-3; 10 bases align to TRBD1. Germline V gives CDR1 GTSNPN, CDR2 SVGIG (reference sequence). The J segment lost 2 bases and the V segment lost 7 bases, leaving 2 bases of the junction unmatched. The CDR3 loop spans 13 amino acids. CDR3 nucleotide sequence: TGTGCCTTCGGGACAGGGGCTGGAAACACCATATATTTT. Its translation is CAFGTGAGNTIYF.

The V call is TRBV25-1, the J call TRBJ2-7, with 9 bases that match TRBD2. This CDR3 region has 14 residues. The V gene's germline CDR1 is MGHDK and CDR2 SYGVNS. After removal of 3 bases from V and 2 bases from J, the junction contained 2 bases not matched to a gene. The CDR3 DNA reads as TGTGCCAGCAGTGATTCTAGCGGGGCCTACGAGCAGTACTTC. Translation gives CASSDSSGAYEQYF.

The chain links TRBV25-1 to TRBJ2-7; 8 positions match TRBD2. Germline CDR1 is MGHDK and CDR2 is SYGVNS. V lost 3 bases, J lost 5 bases, and 12 bases stayed unmatched. CDR3 length equals 16 residues. The CDR3 is CASSESRGGYLDEQYF. DNA for the CDR3: TGTGCCAGCAGTGAGTCTCGCGGGGGGTACCTGGACGAGCAGTACTTC.

The chain is built from TRBV11-2 and TRBJ1-6, with D uncertain. Trimming stripped 3 bases from V and 9 bases from J, with 6 bases between. CDR3 length: 12 amino acids. CDR1 and CDR2 (germline): SGHAT, FQNNGV. The CDR3 DNA sequence: TGTGCCAGCAGCTTTAGAAGTTCACCCCTCCACTTT. It translates to CASSFRSSPLHF.

This chain links TRBV5-6 with TRBJ2-1; D uncertain. Germline CDR1 is SGHDT and CDR2 is YYEEEE. The CDR3 sequence is 13 residues long. V gave up 1 base and J gave up 4 bases, with 6 bases separating them. For the CDR3, the DNA is TGTGCCAGCAGCTTGTATCAGTACAATGAGCAGTTCTTC. It specifies CASSLYQYNEQFF.

The chain carries TRBV2 and TRBJ2-1; 14 positions agree with TRBD2. V lost 6 bases, J lost 1 base, and 11 bases stayed unmatched. This CDR3 has 19 amino acids. Germline V gives CDR1 SNHLY, CDR2 FYNNEI. The CDR3 spells CASRGGLAGVKGSYNEQFF. Written as DNA, the CDR3 is TGTGCCAGCAGGGGGGGACTAGCGGGAGTTAAGGGATCCTACAATGAGCAGTTCTTC.

The rearrangement links TRBV15 to TRBJ1-2; a weak D match, TRBD1 (6 bases). V gave up 7 bases and J gave up 0 bases, with 18 bases separating them. CDR1 LNHNV and CDR2 YYDKDF come from the germline V gene (reference sequence). CDR3 length: 16 residues. The CDR3 loop is CATTQGRGGPNYGYTF. The CDR3 DNA is TGTGCCACCACCCAGGGGAGGGGGGGTCCTAACTATGGCTACACCTTC.

This CDR3 reads CASTQRGPETQYF. The CDR3 DNA follows: TGTGCCAGCACCCAGCGGGGCCCAGAGACCCAGTACTTC. The genes are TRBV2 and TRBJ2-5, with 7 bases matching TRBD2. CDR1 is SNHLY and CDR2 is FYNNEI in the germline V gene. There are 13 residues in the CDR3. V dropped 7 bases and J dropped 4; count of bases not matched to a gene: 6.

This clone was recorded many times. This chain links TRBV6-5 with TRBJ1-5; TRBD1 matches at 7 bases. Germline CDR1 and CDR2: MNHEY and SVGAGI. The J segment lost 3 bases and the V segment lost 5 bases, leaving 7 bases of the junction unmatched. The CDR3 consists of 15 residues. In DNA, the CDR3 is TGTGCCAGCAGTCTACAAAAGGGGGCCAATCAGCCCCAGCATTTT. The encoded protein is CASSLQKGANQPQHF.

This chain joins TRBV29-1 and TRBJ1-1; maybe TRBD1 (6 bases). V was clipped by 6 bases and J by 1 base, with 12 bases between them. Germline V gene data show CDR1 as SQVTM and CDR2 as ANQGSEA. The CDR3 has 13 amino acids. The CDR3, as DNA: TGCAGCGTCCCAGGGGTCGCGAACACTGAAGCTTTCTTT. This codes for CSVPGVANTEAFF.

The V and J genes are TRBV27 and TRBJ2-5, with TRBD2 identical over 8 bases. The CDR3 sequence is 15 residues long. V dropped 5 bases and J dropped 5; count of bases not matched to a gene: 10. Germline-derived CDR1 and CDR2 are MNHEY and SMNVEV (reference sequence). The DNA for the CDR3 is TGTGCCAGCAGTCGCTACGGGGGGGCGGAGGAGACCCAGTACTTC. Translation gives CASSRYGGAEETQYF.

This clone was detected once. The chain employs TRBV6-2 or TRBV6-3 and TRBJ2-7; 12 bases are a match to TRBD2. V shed 6 bases, J shed 2 bases, and the junction held 5 bases outside the gene matches. Germline values: CDR1 MNHEY, CDR2 SVGEGT. The CDR3 spans 15 residues. CDR3 nucleotide sequence: TGTGCCAGCAGCCCTCTAGCGGGGGGGACCTACGAGCAGTACTTC. It codes for CASSPLAGGTYEQYF.

The CDR3 bases are TGTGCCAGTAGTGACCCACCGGGACAGAGCTATGGCTACACCTTC. Encoded protein: CASSDPPGQSYGYTF. The gene calls are TRBV19 and TRBJ1-2; 7 bases line up with TRBD1. The V gene's germline CDR1 is LNHDA and CDR2 SQIVND (reference sequence). V dropped 5 bases and J dropped 4; count of bases not matched to a gene: 10. CDR3 length: 15 amino acids.